This T cell receptor (beta chain) was found in a study of beta chain features in type 1 diabetes. Study-wide background: The patients were much like the healthy donors in age, gender and cell yields. Across every sample, roughly 100 million sorted cells were examined in total. Study results and limitations: Naive, central memory and Treg TCRB repertoires appeared more alike in patients than in healthy donors. Among all four CD4+ subsets, Type 1 diabetes patients had TCRB CDR3s that were moderately but significantly shorter. With patients and controls alike, PCR might favor shorter templates to an equal degree.

As to this clone: Its antigen is unknown.

CDR3 size: 11 residues. CDR1 MDHEN and CDR2 SYDVKM come from the germline V gene. Trimming shortened V by 10 bases and J by 4 bases, and 11 bases separated the two germline ends. Sequencing targeted expressed TCRB transcripts, as all isolated RNA had been reverse transcribed. Some clones are missing from TCRdb's copy, which holds only in-frame ones; the method was immunoSEQ multiplex PCR. Of 300,000 to 350,000 clones listed, about 14% were seen once; the top ten hold roughly 0.016%. Sequenced material: naive CD4+ T cells from blood. The chain has TRBV28 and TRBJ2-7, with no clear D. This clonotype was sampled from a woman between 18 and 29 years old with type 1 diabetes. CDR3 in DNA: TGTGCCACCCTCAACCTATACGAGCAGTACTTC. As protein: CATLNLYEQYF.